These 19 T cell receptor beta chains came from one sample sequenced in a study of shared T cell receptors in the human thymus. Sequencing was performed with immunoSEQ multiplex PCR; in TCRdb, only in-frame clones are kept and a portion is missing. The sample lists 700,000 to 750,000 clones, 80% to 90% occurring once. This same sample was also part of a study on human thymus T cells.

The sequencing input was thymocytes. The receptors derive from a girl in the first two years of life with a congenital heart defect.

This sequence joins TRBV7-6 and TRBJ1-2; a weak D match, TRBD1 (6 bases). Trimming left V 2 bases short and J 3 bases short, with 16 bases between. Germline V gene sequence: CDR1 SGHVS, CDR2 FNYEAQ. This CDR3 comprises 16 residues. CDR3 residues: CASSLSLFEGDYGYTF. The CDR3 DNA sequence: TGTGCCAGCAGCTTAAGTCTATTTGAGGGGGACTATGGCTACACCTTC. Variable domain in full (rest from reference TRBV7-6 and TRBJ1-2): GAGVSQSPRYKVTKRGQDVALRCDPISGHVSLYWYRQALGQGPEFLTYFNYEAQQDKSGLPNDRFSAERPEGSISTLTIQRTEQRDSAMYRCASSLSLFEGDYGYTFGSGTRLTVV.

The chain employs TRBV10-3 and TRBJ1-3, with D possibly TRBD1 on 5 matching bases. Germline CDR1 is ENHRY and CDR2 is SYGVKD. The CDR3 is 14 amino acids. Trimming removed 10 bases from V and 13 bases from J, with 26 bases in between. CDR3 loop: CATSKVTGGTAIYF. The CDR3, as DNA: TGTGCCACATCGAAGGTAACCGGAGGGACTGCAATATATTTT.

The V call is TRBV4-1, the J call TRBJ2-1, with D tentatively TRBD2 (5 bases). The CDR3 runs 14 residues. Germline assignment: CDR1 MGHRA and CDR2 YSYEKL. V was pared by 1 base and J by 9 bases, with 13 bases between. The CDR3 protein is CASSQVKGEGEQFF. CDR3 in DNA: TGCGCCAGCAGCCAAGTGAAGGGTGAGGGTGAGCAGTTCTTC.

CDR3 protein: CAISESWGQGARMNQPQHF. CDR3 in DNA: TGTGCCATCAGTGAGTCGTGGGGACAGGGGGCCCGGATGAATCAGCCCCAGCATTTT. The chain uses TRBV10-3 and TRBJ1-5; 12 nucleotides agree with TRBD1. The CDR3 extends over 19 amino acids. The J segment lost 4 bases and the V segment lost 0 bases, leaving 10 bases of the junction unmatched. CDR1 is ENHRY and CDR2 is SYGVKD in the germline V gene.

The chain has TRBV4-2 and TRBJ2-1; 9 bases align to TRBD1. Germline V gene sequence: CDR1 LGHNA, CDR2 YNFKEQ. The CDR3 extends over 19 amino acids. V was clipped by 1 base and J by 5 bases; unmatched bases: 15. CDR3 loop: CASSQGLDPDRGDHNEQFF. DNA of the CDR3: TGTGCCAGCAGCCAAGGCTTAGATCCAGACAGGGGGGACCACAATGAGCAGTTCTTC.

The chain couples TRBV4-1 to TRBJ2-2; a possible D gene is TRBD2 (6 bases). Germline-derived CDR1 and CDR2 are MGHRA and YSYEKL. This CDR3 is built from 17 residues. Between the trimmed V and J ends, which lost 0 bases and 4 bases, there was a span of 15 bases. The CDR3 DNA reads TGCGCCAGCAGCCAAGATGCGGAGGGATTCGTCACCGGGGAGCTGTTTTTT. Amino acids: CASSQDAEGFVTGELFF.

The chain combines TRBV5-4 with TRBJ2-3, with a possible D match to TRBD2 (7 bases). The V and J ends lost 7 bases and 0 bases respectively, with 9 bases between them. The germline CDR1 and CDR2 sequences are SGHNT and YYREEE (reference sequence). This CDR3 is 13 amino acids long. The CDR3 loop is CASGGGSTDTQYF. CDR3 DNA: TGTGCCAGCGGGGGGGGCAGCACAGATACGCAGTATTTT. Full variable domain (rest looked up from reference TRBV5-4 and TRBJ2-3): ETGVTQSPTHLIKTRGQQVTLRCSSQSGHNTVSWYQQALGQGPQFIFQYYREEENGRGNFPPRFSGLQFPNYSSELNVNALELDDSALYLCASGGGSTDTQYFGPGTRLTVL.

The chain recombines TRBV5-4 with TRBJ2-3, with 8 bases matching TRBD1. The length of the CDR3 is 18 residues. The trim removed 4 bases at V and 2 bases at J, leaving 15 bases unmatched. CDR1 and CDR2 (germline): SGHNT, YYREEE (reference sequence). CDR3 sequence (DNA): TGTGCCAGCAGCCAATCGCTGACAGGGGCCAAATCCACAGATACGCAGTATTTT. Amino acids: CASSQSLTGAKSTDTQYF.

This clone occurred a few times. The rearrangement joins TRBV4-2 to TRBJ2-6, with 8 nucleotides matching TRBD2. Unmatched junction bases numbered 17, after V lost 0 bases and J lost 1 base. The germline CDR1 and CDR2 sequences are LGHNA and YNFKEQ. This CDR3 comprises 22 residues. The CDR3 here is CASSQDFCCREGVYSGANVLTF. DNA of the CDR3: TGTGCCAGCAGCCAAGATTTCTGCTGCCGGGAGGGGGTTTATTCTGGGGCCAACGTCCTGACTTTC.

The chain carries TRBV5-6 and TRBJ2-5; TRBD2 matches 12 bases. V lost 1 base to trimming and J lost 5 bases; unmatched junction nucleotides: 9. From germline, CDR1 is SGHDT and CDR2 YYEEEE. There are 17 residues in the CDR3. The DNA for the CDR3 is TGTGCCAGCAGCTTGTTCCCTAGCGGGGGGGCCTTCGAGACCCAGTACTTC. Translating gives CASSLFPSGGAFETQYF.

The V gene is TRBV5-1, the J gene TRBJ2-5; perhaps TRBD2 as D (5 bases). The CDR3 covers 14 residues. Between the trimmed V and J ends, which lost 4 bases and 1 base, there was a span of 11 bases. Germline V lookup: CDR1 SGHRS, CDR2 YFSETQ. The CDR3 DNA follows: TGCGCCAGCAGCAAAACTAGGCTCCAAGAGACCCAGTACTTC. Protein sequence: CASSKTRLQETQYF.

V usage is TRBV7-2 and J usage is TRBJ2-7; tentative D call: TRBD1 (7 bases). V was clipped by 4 bases and J by 2 bases, with 12 bases between them. The germline CDR1 and CDR2 sequences are SGHTA and FQGNSA. The CDR3 is 14 residues long. CDR3: CASSCGTVPYEQYF. CDR3 DNA: TGTGCCAGCAGCTGCGGGACAGTTCCCTACGAGCAGTACTTC. Drawing the rest from reference TRBV7-2 and TRBJ2-7, the complete variable domain is GAGVSQSPSNKVTEKGKDVELRCDPISGHTALYWYRQSLGQGLEFLIYFQGNSAPDKSGLPSDRFSAERTGGSVSTLTIQRTQQEDSAVYLCASSCGTVPYEQYFGPGTRLTVT.

This sequence joins TRBV28 and TRBJ2-7, with a possible D match to TRBD2 (5 bases). Trimming shortened V by 6 bases and J by 2 bases, and 11 bases separated the two germline ends. The germline V gene has CDR1 MDHEN and CDR2 SYDVKM. CDR3 size: 13 residues. For the CDR3, the DNA is TGTGCCAGCAGGGATGAGCGGCCCTACGAGCAGTACTTC. The encoded protein is CASRDERPYEQYF.

The chain employs TRBV15 and TRBJ1-1; D is possibly TRBD1 (6 bases). Germline assignment: CDR1 LNHNV and CDR2 YYDKDF (reference sequence). V lost 0 bases and J lost 10, with 18 bases in between. The CDR3 length is 15 residues. CDR3 loop: CATSRDKGGEELAFF. The CDR3 DNA follows: TGTGCCACCAGCAGAGATAAAGGGGGGGAGGAGTTAGCTTTCTTT.

The J gene is TRBJ1-1, the V gene TRBV11-1, with D possibly TRBD1 on 5 matching bases. CDR3 length equals 15 residues. The V gene's germline CDR1 is SGHAT and CDR2 FQDESV (reference sequence). Trimming took 1 base from V and 1 from J, leaving 10 bases between them. The CDR3 sequence is CASSLGAGANTEAFF. As DNA, the CDR3 is TGTGCCAGCAGCTTAGGGGCTGGGGCGAACACTGAAGCTTTCTTT.

The V gene is TRBV28, the J gene TRBJ1-5, with 9 bases identical to TRBD1. The ends lost 8 bases at V and 0 bases at J; junction bases unmatched: 8. The CDR3 spans 16 residues. The V gene's germline CDR1 is MDHEN and CDR2 SYDVKM. This chain's CDR3 is CASSQTGGISNQPQHF. CDR3 sequence (DNA): TGTGCCAGCTCCCAGACAGGGGGTATTAGCAATCAGCCCCAGCATTTT.

The J gene is TRBJ1-2, the V gene TRBV6-1; 11 bases are a match to TRBD1. The V segment lost 10 bases and the J segment 7 bases; nucleotides outside the gene matches: 11. This CDR3 comprises 14 residues. The germline gives CDR1 MNHNS, CDR2 SASEGT. This CDR3 reads CATPGPGQGVGYTF. CDR3 bases: TGTGCCACCCCGGGGCCGGGACAGGGGGTTGGCTACACCTTC.

V is TRBV6-5 and J is TRBJ2-6, with D possibly matching TRBD1 (5 bases). The germline CDR1 and CDR2 sequences are MNHEY and SVGAGI. V lost 6 bases to trimming and J lost 1 base, with 10 bases between them. The CDR3 is 15 amino acids. The CDR3 DNA reads TGTGCCAGCAGACAAAACAGGTCTGGGGCCAACGTCCTGACTTTC. This encodes CASRQNRSGANVLTF.

V usage is TRBV18 and J usage is TRBJ1-1; TRBD1 matches 11 bases. The germline gives CDR1 KGHSH, CDR2 LQKENI. V shed 4 bases, J shed 4 bases, and the junction held 8 bases outside the gene matches. This CDR3 is built from 16 residues. This chain's CDR3 is CASSRGTGGGITEAFF. DNA of the CDR3: TGTGCCAGCTCACGAGGGACAGGGGGTGGGATCACTGAAGCTTTCTTT.